This entry describes one TCR beta chain. Repertoires were generated with immunoSEQ multiplex PCR, while TCRdb's copy carries only in-frame clones and drops some. The sample has hundreds of thousands of clones, approximately 87% seen once. The sample comes from a study of shared T cell receptors in the human thymus. The CDR3 runs to 16 residues. Trimming took 4 bases from V and 0 from J, leaving 12 bases between them. Looked up from germline, CDR1 is MDHEN and CDR2 is SYDVKM. Another study also made use of these data, one on human thymus T cells. That study reports: The sample donors, healthy Finnish infants, were having corrective surgery for congenital heart defects. During corrective heart surgery, resections were taken, and the thymus tissue came from them. Seemingly biased V and J gene usage marked thymic and blood repertoires. Highly overlapping thymic repertoires in unrelated individuals were reported by related research.

The rearrangement uses TRBV28 and TRBJ2-2; unclear D gene. The receptor comes from a boy younger than two with a congenital heart defect. Material: thymocytes. CDR3 protein: CASSYPTRANTGELFF. DNA for the CDR3: TGTGCCAGCAGTTATCCGACTCGGGCGAACACCGGGGAGCTGTTTTTT. The full variable domain, its missing parts supplied by reference TRBV28 and TRBJ2-2, is DVKVTQSSRYLVKRTGEKVFLECVQDMDHENMFWYRQDPGLGLRLIYFSYDVKMKEKGDIPEGYSVSREKKERFSLILESASTNQTSMYLCASSYPTRANTGELFFGEGSRLTVL.